This is a list of T cell receptor beta chains from one sample in a study of blood T cell repertoires in COVID-19. The table came from immunoSEQ multiplex PCR; TCRdb's copy has only in-frame clones and leaves some out. The sample lists about half a million clones; about nine tenths were seen once. Input material: PBMCs or T cells enriched from blood (not recorded which). Receptors were obtained from a woman in her sixties who had recovered from COVID-19. The CDR3 runs from the conserved cysteine through the conserved F or W. A D gene is named only where the DNA matches it firmly. Some rows mark clone size as missing; the rest say once, few, many or name a class of expanded clone.

d_call,j_call,clone_size,v_call,cdr3_nt,cdr3_aa
NA,TRBJ2-2,NA,TRBV2,TGTGCCAGGGGGCCCGCGAACACCGGGGAGCTGTTTTTT,CARGPANTGELFF
TRBD1,TRBJ2-1,NA,TRBV24-1,TGTGCCACCAGTGATTTCCCAGGGGGCTCCTACAATGAGCAGTTCTTC,CATSDFPGGSYNEQFF
TRBD1,TRBJ2-1,NA,TRBV5-1,TGCGCCAGCAGCTCTGCCGGGACAGGGACTCACAATGAGCAGTTCTTC,CASSSAGTGTHNEQFF
NA,TRBJ2-4,NA,TRBV5-1,TGCGCCAGCAGGTCAGGGGAAAACATTCAGTACTTC,CASRSGENIQYF
TRBD2,TRBJ2-1,NA,TRBV29-1,TGCAGCGCCCGGGGGGAGTACAATGAGCAGTTCTTC,CSARGEYNEQFF
NA,TRBJ1-2,once,TRBV5-1,TGCGCCAGCAGCTTGGTGGGGCAGGCCGGCTATGGCTACACCTTC,CASSLVGQAGYGYTF
NA,TRBJ2-3,NA,TRBV10-2,TGCGCCAGCAGCAGGGAACCAGATACGCAGTATTTT,CASSREPDTQYF
TRBD1,TRBJ2-1,NA,TRBV10-3,TGTGCCATCAGTTTGGGACAGGAATACAATGAGCAGTTCTTC,CAISLGQEYNEQFF
TRBD1,TRBJ2-3,NA,TRBV18,TGTGCCAGCTCACCACCACAACGGACAGGCAGCACAGATACGCAGTATTTT,CASSPPQRTGSTDTQYF
NA,TRBJ2-2,NA,TRBV27,TGTGCCAGCAGTTTACGCAGGTTCACCGGGGAGCTGTTTTTT,CASSLRRFTGELFF
NA,TRBJ1-6,NA,TRBV12-2,TGTGCAAGTCGCTTACTGGGTAGGGGGCGTGTGTGGTCACCCCTCCACTTT,CASRLLGRGRVWSPLHF
NA,TRBJ1-5,NA,TRBV7-9,TGTGCCAGCAGCTTAGCGCGAGGTCAGCCCCAGCATTTT,CASSLARGQPQHF
NA,TRBJ1-4,few,TRBV19,TGTGCCAGTAGCCTGACCTATGGACAGTCTAATGAAAAACTGTTTTTT,CASSLTYGQSNEKLFF
TRBD1,TRBJ2-2,NA,TRBV19,TGTGCCAGTAGTATAGACCTCAGGGGGCAGGACGGGGAGCTGTTTTTT,CASSIDLRGQDGELFF
TRBD1,TRBJ2-1,NA,TRBV7-2,TGTGCCAGCAGCGTCGGGACAGGCCCCTACAATGAGCAGTTCTTC,CASSVGTGPYNEQFF
NA,TRBJ1-5,NA,TRBV9,TGTGCCAGCAGCCTGGGCTATCCGAATCAGCCCCAGCATTTT,CASSLGYPNQPQHF
NA,TRBJ2-7,NA,TRBV11-3,TGTGCCAGCAGCTTCTTACCGCTAGCCGGAGTAGAGCAGTACTTC,CASSFLPLAGVEQYF
TRBD1,TRBJ1-2,NA,TRBV29-1,TGCAGCGTTGAAGACCTCGGACAGGGAGATGGCTACACCTTC,CSVEDLGQGDGYTF
NA,TRBJ1-2,NA,TRBV5-1,TGCGCCAGCAGCTTGGCAGGGAGGAGTGGCTACACCTTC,CASSLAGRSGYTF
TRBD1,TRBJ1-1,NA,TRBV6-5,TGTGCCAGCAAAGGGGACAGCTACACTGAAGCTTTCTTT,CASKGDSYTEAFF
NA,TRBJ2-4,NA,TRBV9,TGTGCCAGCAGCGTCGCCTTATGGGGGGACATTCAGTACTTC,CASSVALWGDIQYF
NA,TRBJ1-5,once,TRBV9,TGTGCCAGCAGCGTTGCGGGGAATCAGCCCCAGCATTTT,CASSVAGNQPQHF
NA,TRBJ2-7,NA,TRBV7-9,TGTGCCAGCAGCTTAGACAGGAGTGAGCAGTACTTC,CASSLDRSEQYF
TRBD2,TRBJ2-7,few,TRBV27,TGTGCCAGCAGCCCGAGGGGAGGGTATGGCTACGAGCAGTACTTC,CASSPRGGYGYEQYF
TRBD1,TRBJ1-6,NA,TRBV28,TGTGCCAGCAGCCCCCGGACAGGGTGGAATTCACCCCTCCACTTT,CASSPRTGWNSPLHF
NA,TRBJ2-1,NA,TRBV19,TGTGCCAGTTCGGACACCTACAGCTCCTACAATGAGCAGTTCTTC,CASSDTYSSYNEQFF
NA,TRBJ1-2,few,TRBV5-1,TGCGCCAGCAGCGCTCCCGCGGCTAACTATGGCTACACCTTC,CASSAPAANYGYTF
NA,TRBJ2-3,NA,TRBV19,TGTGCCAGTAGTCCTGGGGGGTCAGGCAGGGATACGCAGTATTTT,CASSPGGSGRDTQYF
NA,TRBJ2-7,few,TRBV19,TGTGCCAGTAGTATAGTGGGGCGAGCGATTTACGAGCAGTACTTC,CASSIVGRAIYEQYF
NA,TRBJ2-7,NA,TRBV19,TGTGCCAGTAGTGCCGCACGGGGAGCACACTCCTACGAGCAGTACTTC,CASSAARGAHSYEQYF
NA,TRBJ1-3,NA,TRBV5-1,TGCGCCAGCAGCCTCGGACTCCCCTCTGGAAACACCATATATTTT,CASSLGLPSGNTIYF
NA,TRBJ1-3,NA,TRBV15,TGTGCCACCAGCAGAGGATATCCGACAAGCTCTGGAAACACCATATATTTT,CATSRGYPTSSGNTIYF
NA,TRBJ1-1,NA,TRBV14,TGTGCCAGCAGCCAGGGCCCGAACACTGAAGCTTTCTTT,CASSQGPNTEAFF
NA,TRBJ1-1,NA,TRBV10-3,TGTGCCATCAGTGAGCAAGCCGTCGTCGCTTTCTTT,CAISEQAVVAFF
TRBD2,TRBJ2-2,NA,TRBV7-9,TGTGCCAGCAGCTTAGTGGGACTAAGAGCGAACACCGGGGAGCTGTTTTTT,CASSLVGLRANTGELFF
TRBD1,TRBJ1-1,once,TRBV28,TGTGCCAGCAGTTCCTACAGGGGCACTGAAGCTTTCTTT,CASSSYRGTEAFF
TRBD1,TRBJ2-1,NA,TRBV5-1,TGCGCCAGCAGACCCCGGGACAGCTCCTACAATGAGCAGTTCTTC,CASRPRDSSYNEQFF
NA,TRBJ1-2,NA,TRBV24-1,TGTGCCACCAGTGATTACCGGAGCCCCTCTGACTATGGCTACACCTTC,CATSDYRSPSDYGYTF
NA,TRBJ1-3,NA,TRBV2,TGTGCCAGCAGCGCCTTGGGACACCCTGGAAACACCATATATTTT,CASSALGHPGNTIYF
TRBD1,TRBJ1-1,NA,TRBV12-5,TGTGCTAGTGGTTTGGGGACAGGCACTGAAGCTTTCTTT,CASGLGTGTEAFF
NA,TRBJ1-6,NA,TRBV19,TGTGCCAGTCCCCCCCCTAACAGCCTTTTGGGTTCACCCCTCCACTTT,CASPPPNSLLGSPLHF
NA,TRBJ2-3,few,TRBV19,TGTGCCAGTACCCTCACCGGCAGGGACACAGATACGCAGTATTTT,CASTLTGRDTDTQYF
TRBD2,TRBJ2-3,NA,TRBV9,TGTGCCAGCAGCGCACGAACTAGCGGGGGCACAGATACGCAGTATTTT,CASSARTSGGTDTQYF
TRBD1,TRBJ1-4,NA,TRBV6-1,TGTGCCAGCAGTGAAGCGCGGGACAGGGGGTGGATAAATGAAAAACTGTTTTTT,CASSEARDRGWINEKLFF
TRBD1,TRBJ1-3,NA,TRBV15,TGTGCCACCAGCAGTTTTGGACAGGGCCGCTCTGGAAACACCATATATTTT,CATSSFGQGRSGNTIYF
NA,TRBJ1-1,NA,TRBV25-1,TGTGCCAGCAGTGGCCCTTACGAGAGCACTGAAGCTTTCTTT,CASSGPYESTEAFF
NA,TRBJ1-1,NA,TRBV6-5,TGTGCCAGCAGTTACCTCCCAGTGAACACTGAAGCTTTCTTT,CASSYLPVNTEAFF
NA,TRBJ1-1,NA,TRBV6-5,TGTGCCAGCTCGAGGACGGGTACCGAACAGGGTGAAGCTTTCTTT,CASSRTGTEQGEAFF
NA,TRBJ2-5,NA,TRBV12-3/TRBV12-4,TGTGCCAGCACCTTGGGGGCAGTCGAGACCCAGTACTTC,CASTLGAVETQYF
TRBD1,TRBJ2-3,NA,TRBV5-6,TGTGCCAGCAGCGAGGGGGCACACACAGATACGCAGTATTTT,CASSEGAHTDTQYF
TRBD2,TRBJ2-7,NA,TRBV3-1/TRBV3-2,TGTGCCAGCAGCCAAGATCCTCCTAGCGGGGGGACCTACGAGCAGTACTTC,CASSQDPPSGGTYEQYF
NA,TRBJ1-3,NA,TRBV5-4,TGTGCCAGCAGCCCGGCGGGAGGGGCCTCTGGAAACACCATATATTTT,CASSPAGGASGNTIYF
TRBD2,TRBJ2-1,NA,TRBV6-4,TGTGCCACCACTCAGACTAGCGGGGCCGGTGAGCAGTTCTTC,CATTQTSGAGEQFF
NA,TRBJ2-1,NA,TRBV5-1,TGCGCCAGCAGCGGTGAGGGGGACTCCTACAATGAGCAGTTCTTC,CASSGEGDSYNEQFF
TRBD1,TRBJ1-4,NA,TRBV18,TGTGCCAGCTCACCAGGCGGGACAGTCTATGAAAAACTGTTTTTT,CASSPGGTVYEKLFF
NA,TRBJ1-1,NA,TRBV11-2,TGTGCCAGCAGCCGGGGGGCAGGGGTGAACACTGAAGCTTTCTTT,CASSRGAGVNTEAFF
NA,TRBJ1-5,once,TRBV6-5,TGTGCCAGCAGTTGGAACAGGAATCAGCCCCAGCATTTT,CASSWNRNQPQHF
TRBD1,TRBJ2-1,NA,TRBV10-3,TGTGCCATCGGACAGGGATACAATGAGCAGTTCTTC,CAIGQGYNEQFF
TRBD1,TRBJ1-4,few,TRBV30,TGTGCCTGGAGTGTATCGACAGGGACGTATGAAAAACTGTTTTTT,CAWSVSTGTYEKLFF